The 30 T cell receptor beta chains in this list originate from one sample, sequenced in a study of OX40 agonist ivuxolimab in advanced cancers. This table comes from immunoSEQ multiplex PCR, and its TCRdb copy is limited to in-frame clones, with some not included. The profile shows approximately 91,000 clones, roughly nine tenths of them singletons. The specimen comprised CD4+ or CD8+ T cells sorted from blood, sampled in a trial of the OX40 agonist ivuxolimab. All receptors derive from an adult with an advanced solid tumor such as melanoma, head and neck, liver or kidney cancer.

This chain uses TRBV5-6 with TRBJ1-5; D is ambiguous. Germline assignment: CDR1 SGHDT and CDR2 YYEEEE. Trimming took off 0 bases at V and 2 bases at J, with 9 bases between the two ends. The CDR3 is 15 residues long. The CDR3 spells CASSLGPGGNQPQHF. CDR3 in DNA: TGTGCCAGCAGCTTGGGGCCCGGCGGCAATCAGCCCCAGCATTTT.

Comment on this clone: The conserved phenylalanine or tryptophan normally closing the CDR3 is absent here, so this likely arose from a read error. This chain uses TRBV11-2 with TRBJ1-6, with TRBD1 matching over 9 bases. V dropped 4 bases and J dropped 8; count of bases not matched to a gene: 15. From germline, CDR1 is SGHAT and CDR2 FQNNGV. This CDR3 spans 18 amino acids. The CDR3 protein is CASSWTLGQGSKDSPLHL. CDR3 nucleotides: TGTGCCAGCAGCTGGACCCTTGGACAGGGGAGTAAGGATTCACCCCTCCACCTT.

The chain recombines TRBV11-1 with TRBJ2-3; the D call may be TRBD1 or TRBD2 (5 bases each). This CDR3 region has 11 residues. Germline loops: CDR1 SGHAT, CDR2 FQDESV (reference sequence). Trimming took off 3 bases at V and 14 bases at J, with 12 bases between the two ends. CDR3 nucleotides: TGTGCCAGCAGCTTTGGGGGTTCGGCGTATTTT. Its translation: CASSFGGSAYF.

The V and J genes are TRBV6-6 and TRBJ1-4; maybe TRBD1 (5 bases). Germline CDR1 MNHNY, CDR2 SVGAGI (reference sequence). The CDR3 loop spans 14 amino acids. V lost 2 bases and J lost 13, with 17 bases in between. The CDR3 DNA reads TGTGCCAGCAGTTACAGGGCAGTCGAGGGGACACTGTTTTTT. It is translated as CASSYRAVEGTLFF.

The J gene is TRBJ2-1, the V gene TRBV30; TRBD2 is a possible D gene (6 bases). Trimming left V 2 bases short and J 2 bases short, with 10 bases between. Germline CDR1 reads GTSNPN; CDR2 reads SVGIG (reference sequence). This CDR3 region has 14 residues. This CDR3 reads CAWSRWGAYNEQFF. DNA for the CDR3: TGTGCCTGGAGTAGGTGGGGGGCCTACAATGAGCAGTTCTTC.

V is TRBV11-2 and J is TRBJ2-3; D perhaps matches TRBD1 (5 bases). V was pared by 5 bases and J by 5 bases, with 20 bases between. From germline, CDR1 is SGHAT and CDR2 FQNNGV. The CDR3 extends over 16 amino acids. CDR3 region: CASSTPSSTGLDTQYF. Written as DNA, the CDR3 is TGTGCCAGCAGCACACCCTCCTCCACAGGTTTAGATACGCAGTATTTT.

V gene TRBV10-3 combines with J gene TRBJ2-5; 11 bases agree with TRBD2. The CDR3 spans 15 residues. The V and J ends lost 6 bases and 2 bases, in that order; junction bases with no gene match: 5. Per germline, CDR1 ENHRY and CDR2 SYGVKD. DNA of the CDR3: TGTGCCATCAGGACTAGCGGGGAAGATCAAGAGACCCAGTACTTC. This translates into CAIRTSGEDQETQYF.

This CDR3 reads CASSRVGNTIYF. CDR3 nucleotide sequence: TGTGCCAGCAGTCGAGTGGGAAACACCATATATTTT. The rearrangement links TRBV28 to TRBJ1-3; D not certain. V was shortened by 5 bases and J by 4 bases, with 6 bases between the two germline ends. CDR3 length: 12 residues. Germline V lookup: CDR1 MDHEN, CDR2 SYDVKM.

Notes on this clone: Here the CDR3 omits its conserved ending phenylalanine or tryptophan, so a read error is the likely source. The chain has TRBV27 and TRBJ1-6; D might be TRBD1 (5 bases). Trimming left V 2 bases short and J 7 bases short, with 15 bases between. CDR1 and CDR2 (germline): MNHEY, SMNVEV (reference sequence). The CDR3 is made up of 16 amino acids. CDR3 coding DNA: TGTGCCAGCAGTTTAGGGGGGTCGGAGGTGAATTCACCCCTCCACCTT. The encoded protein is CASSLGGSEVNSPLHL.

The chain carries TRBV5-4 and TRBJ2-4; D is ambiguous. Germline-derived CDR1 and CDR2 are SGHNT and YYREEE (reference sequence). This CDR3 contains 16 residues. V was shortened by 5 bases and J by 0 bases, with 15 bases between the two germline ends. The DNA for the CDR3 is TGTGCCAGCAGTCGGAAAGCGTTTATAGCCAAAAACATTCAGTACTTC. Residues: CASSRKAFIAKNIQYF.

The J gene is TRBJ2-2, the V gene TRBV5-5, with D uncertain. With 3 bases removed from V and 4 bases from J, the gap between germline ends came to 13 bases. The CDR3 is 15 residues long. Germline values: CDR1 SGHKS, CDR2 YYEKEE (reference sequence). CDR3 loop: CASSSLPLGTGELFF. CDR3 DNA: TGTGCCAGCAGCTCCCTTCCACTCGGCACCGGGGAGCTGTTTTTT.

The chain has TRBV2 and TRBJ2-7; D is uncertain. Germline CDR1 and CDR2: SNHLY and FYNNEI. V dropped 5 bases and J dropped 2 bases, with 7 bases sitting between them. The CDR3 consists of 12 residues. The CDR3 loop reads CASSISTYEQYF. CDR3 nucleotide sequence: TGTGCCAGCAGTATCAGCACCTACGAGCAGTACTTC.

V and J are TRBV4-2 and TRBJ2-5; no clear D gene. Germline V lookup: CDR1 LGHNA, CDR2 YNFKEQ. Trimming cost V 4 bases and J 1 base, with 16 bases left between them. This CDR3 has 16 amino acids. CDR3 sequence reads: CASSRVAAEVQETQYF. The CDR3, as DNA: TGTGCCAGCAGCCGGGTTGCGGCAGAGGTCCAAGAGACCCAGTACTTC.

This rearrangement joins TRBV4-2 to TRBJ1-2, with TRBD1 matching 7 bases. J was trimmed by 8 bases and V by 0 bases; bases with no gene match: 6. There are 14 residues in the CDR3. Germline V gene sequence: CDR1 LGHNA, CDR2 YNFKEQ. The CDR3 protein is CASSQDTQGVGYTF. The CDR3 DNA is TGTGCCAGCAGCCAAGATACGCAGGGGGTAGGCTACACCTTC.

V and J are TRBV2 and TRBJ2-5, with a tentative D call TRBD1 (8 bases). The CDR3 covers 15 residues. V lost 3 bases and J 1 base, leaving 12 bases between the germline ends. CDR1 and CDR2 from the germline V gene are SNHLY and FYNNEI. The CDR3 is CASSEGGTGQETQYF. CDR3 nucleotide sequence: TGTGCCAGCAGTGAGGGAGGGACAGGCCAAGAGACCCAGTACTTC.

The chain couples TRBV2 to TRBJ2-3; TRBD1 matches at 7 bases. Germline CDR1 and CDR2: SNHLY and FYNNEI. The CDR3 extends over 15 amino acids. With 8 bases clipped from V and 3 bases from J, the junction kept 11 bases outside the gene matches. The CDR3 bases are TGTGCCAGCCTATACATCGGACAGGCTACAGATACGCAGTATTTT. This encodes CASLYIGQATDTQYF.

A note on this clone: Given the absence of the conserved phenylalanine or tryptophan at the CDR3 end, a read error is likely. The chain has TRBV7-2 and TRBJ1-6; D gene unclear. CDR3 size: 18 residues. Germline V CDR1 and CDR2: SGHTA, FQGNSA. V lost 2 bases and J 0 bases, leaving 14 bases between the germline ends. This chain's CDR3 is CASSLIRGTSSYNSPLHL. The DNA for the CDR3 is TGTGCCAGCAGCTTAATCCGGGGAACCAGCTCCTATAATTCACCCCTCCACCTT.

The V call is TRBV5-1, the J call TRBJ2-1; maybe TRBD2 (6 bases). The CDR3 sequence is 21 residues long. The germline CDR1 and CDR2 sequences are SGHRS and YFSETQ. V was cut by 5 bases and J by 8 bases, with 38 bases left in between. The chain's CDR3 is CASSQPESGGRSVVLSYEQFF. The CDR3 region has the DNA TGCGCCAGCAGTCAACCCGAAAGTGGGGGGAGATCGGTGGTCCTTTCATATGAGCAGTTCTTC.

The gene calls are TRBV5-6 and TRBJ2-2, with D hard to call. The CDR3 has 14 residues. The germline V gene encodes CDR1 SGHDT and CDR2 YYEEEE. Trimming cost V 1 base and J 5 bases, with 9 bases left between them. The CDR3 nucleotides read TGTGCCAGCAGCTTGCGGGCAGCAACCGGGGAGCTGTTTTTT. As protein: CASSLRAATGELFF.

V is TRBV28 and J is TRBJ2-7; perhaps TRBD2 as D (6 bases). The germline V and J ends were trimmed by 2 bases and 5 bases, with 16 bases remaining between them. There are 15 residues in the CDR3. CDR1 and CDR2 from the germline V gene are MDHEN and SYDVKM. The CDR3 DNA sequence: TGTGCCAGCAGTTTAGGGCGGGGATTAAGAAACGAGCAGTACTTC. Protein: CASSLGRGLRNEQYF.

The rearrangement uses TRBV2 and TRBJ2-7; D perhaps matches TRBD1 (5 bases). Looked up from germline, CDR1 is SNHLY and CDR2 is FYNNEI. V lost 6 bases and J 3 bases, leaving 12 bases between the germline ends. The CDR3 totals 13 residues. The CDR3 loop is CASSPWQGYEQYF. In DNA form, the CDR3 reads TGTGCCAGCAGCCCCTGGCAGGGCTACGAGCAGTACTTC.

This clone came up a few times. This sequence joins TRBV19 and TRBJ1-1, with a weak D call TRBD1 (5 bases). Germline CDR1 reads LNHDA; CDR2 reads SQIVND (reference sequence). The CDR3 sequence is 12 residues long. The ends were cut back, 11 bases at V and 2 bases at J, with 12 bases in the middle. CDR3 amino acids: CASNRRNTEAFF. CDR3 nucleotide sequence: TGTGCCTCCAACAGGCGAAACACTGAAGCTTTCTTT.

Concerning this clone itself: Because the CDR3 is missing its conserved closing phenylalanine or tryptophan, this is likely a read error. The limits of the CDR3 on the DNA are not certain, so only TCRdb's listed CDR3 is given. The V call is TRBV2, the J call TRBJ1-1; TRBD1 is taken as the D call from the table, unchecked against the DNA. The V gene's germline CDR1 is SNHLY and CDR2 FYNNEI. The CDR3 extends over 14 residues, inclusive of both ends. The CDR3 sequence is CASSEGFGQPFWGH.

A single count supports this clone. This CDR3 is CASSPLRTSNYGYTF. The CDR3, as DNA: TGTGCCAGCAGCCCACTTCGGACTTCTAACTATGGCTACACCTTC. This chain uses TRBV11-2 with TRBJ1-2; the D is unclear. The CDR3 sequence is 15 residues long. The V gene lost 5 bases and the J gene lost 0 bases, with 13 bases spanning the gap. The germline CDR1 and CDR2 sequences are SGHAT and FQNNGV.

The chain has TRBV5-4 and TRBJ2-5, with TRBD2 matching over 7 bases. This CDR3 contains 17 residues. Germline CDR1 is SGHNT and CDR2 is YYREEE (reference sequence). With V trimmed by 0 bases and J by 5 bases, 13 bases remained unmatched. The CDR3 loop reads CASSLVGLVGVGETQYF. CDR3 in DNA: TGTGCCAGCAGCTTGGTAGGACTAGTGGGGGTAGGGGAGACCCAGTACTTC.

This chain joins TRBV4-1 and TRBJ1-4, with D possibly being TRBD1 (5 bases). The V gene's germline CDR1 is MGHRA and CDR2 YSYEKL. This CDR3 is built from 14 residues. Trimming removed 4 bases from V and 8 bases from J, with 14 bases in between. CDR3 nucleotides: TGCGCCAGCAGCCGACAGACCAGGGAGGAAAAACTGTTTTTT. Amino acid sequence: CASSRQTREEKLFF.

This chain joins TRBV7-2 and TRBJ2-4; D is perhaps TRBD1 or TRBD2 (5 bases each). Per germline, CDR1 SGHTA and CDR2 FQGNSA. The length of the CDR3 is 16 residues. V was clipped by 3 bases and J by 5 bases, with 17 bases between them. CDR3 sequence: CASSFPMRGSENIQYF. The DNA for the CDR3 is TGTGCCAGCAGCTTCCCTATGAGGGGAAGTGAAAACATTCAGTACTTC.

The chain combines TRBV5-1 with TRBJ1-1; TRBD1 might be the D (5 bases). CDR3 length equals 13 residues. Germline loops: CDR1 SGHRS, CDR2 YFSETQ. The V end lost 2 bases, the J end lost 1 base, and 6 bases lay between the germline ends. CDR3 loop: CASSFGQNTEAFF. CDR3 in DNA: TGCGCCAGCAGCTTCGGACAGAACACTGAAGCTTTCTTT.

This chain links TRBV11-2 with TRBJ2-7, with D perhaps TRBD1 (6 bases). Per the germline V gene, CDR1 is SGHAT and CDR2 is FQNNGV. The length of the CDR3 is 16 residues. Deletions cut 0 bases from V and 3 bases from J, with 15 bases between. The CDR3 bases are TGTGCCAGCAGCTTAGACGCCGGGACAAGGATCTACGAGCAGTACTTC. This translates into CASSLDAGTRIYEQYF.

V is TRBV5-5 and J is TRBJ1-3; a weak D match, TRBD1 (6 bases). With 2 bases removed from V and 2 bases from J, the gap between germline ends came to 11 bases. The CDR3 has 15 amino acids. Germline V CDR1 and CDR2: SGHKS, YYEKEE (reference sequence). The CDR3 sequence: CASSFGQSTGNTIYF. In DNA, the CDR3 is TGTGCCAGCAGCTTCGGACAGTCTACTGGAAACACCATATATTTT.